Listed below are T cell receptor beta chains from one sample, sequenced in a study of cytomegalovirus exposure and HLA in healthy donors. Libraries were prepared by immunoSEQ multiplex PCR; TCRdb keeps only in-frame clonotypes and omits some of them. The profile shows a few hundred thousand clones, around 87% of them singletons. The sequenced sample was PBMCs. These receptors all stem from a woman between 18 and 30 years old in good health and CMV-seronegative. The CDR3 runs from the conserved cysteine through the conserved F or W. The D gene is left open where the match is weak. Some rows have no size entry. The others give once, few or many, or a class for an expanded clone.

D gene: -
clone size: -
J gene: TRBJ2-7
V gene: TRBV6-5
CDR3 DNA: TGTGCCAGCAGTTATAACAGGGTGGGCGAGCAGTACTTC
CDR3 protein: CASSYNRVGEQYF

D gene: TRBD1
clone size: few
J gene: TRBJ1-1
V gene: TRBV7-3
CDR3 DNA: TGTGCCAGCAGCAAAGATGACAGGGGTGGGACTGAAGCTTTCTTT
CDR3 protein: CASSKDDRGGTEAFF

D gene: TRBD1
clone size: -
J gene: TRBJ1-6
V gene: TRBV4-3
CDR3 DNA: TGCGCCAGCAGCCAAGATTTGGGACAGGGTAATTCACCCCTCCACTTT
CDR3 protein: CASSQDLGQGNSPLHF

D gene: TRBD1
clone size: -
J gene: TRBJ2-7
V gene: TRBV27
CDR3 DNA: TGTGCCAGCACCCTGACAGGGGCCAGCTCCTACGAGCAGTACTTC
CDR3 protein: CASTLTGASSYEQYF

D gene: -
clone size: -
J gene: TRBJ1-2
V gene: TRBV19
CDR3 DNA: TGTGCCATCCTCCTCGACAGTAACTATGGCTACACCTTC
CDR3 protein: CAILLDSNYGYTF

D gene: -
clone size: -
J gene: TRBJ1-2
V gene: TRBV11-2
CDR3 DNA: TGTGCCAGCAGCTTACTGAGACAGACCTATGGCTACACCTTC
CDR3 protein: CASSLLRQTYGYTF

D gene: -
clone size: once
J gene: TRBJ2-2
V gene: TRBV7-2
CDR3 DNA: TGTGCCAGCAGCTTACTTGCTGGAGACGGGGAGCTGTTTTTT
CDR3 protein: CASSLLAGDGELFF

D gene: TRBD1
clone size: -
J gene: TRBJ1-6
V gene: TRBV4-1
CDR3 DNA: TGCGCCAGCAGCCACGGGGACAGGGGGAGGTCACCCCTCCACTTT
CDR3 protein: CASSHGDRGRSPLHF

D gene: -
clone size: -
J gene: TRBJ2-3
V gene: TRBV9
CDR3 DNA: TGTGCCAGCAGCGCCGGGGAACGGGGGAATCTACGAGATACGCAGTATTTT
CDR3 protein: CASSAGERGNLRDTQYF

D gene: -
clone size: -
J gene: TRBJ1-1
V gene: TRBV6-5
CDR3 DNA: TGTGCCAGCAGTTACGATTCCGGGATGAACACTGAAGCTTTCTTT
CDR3 protein: CASSYDSGMNTEAFF

D gene: TRBD1
clone size: -
J gene: TRBJ1-2
V gene: TRBV28
CDR3 DNA: TGTGCCAGCAGCCGGACAGGGGGCGGTAACTATGGCTACACCTTC
CDR3 protein: CASSRTGGGNYGYTF

D gene: TRBD2
clone size: -
J gene: TRBJ2-5
V gene: TRBV28
CDR3 DNA: TGTGCCAGCAGTTTGGATTGGCCCCTTAGTCCGGGGTCGACTAGCGGGGAAGAGACCCAGTACTTC
CDR3 protein: CASSLDWPLSPGSTSGEETQYF

D gene: TRBD1
clone size: -
J gene: TRBJ1-1
V gene: TRBV5-6
CDR3 DNA: TGTGCCAGCAGCTCCCTTTGGGGACAGGGTTTTGGTAGGAACACTGAAGCTTTCTTT
CDR3 protein: CASSSLWGQGFGRNTEAFF

D gene: TRBD1
clone size: -
J gene: TRBJ2-7
V gene: TRBV2
CDR3 DNA: TGTGCCAGCAGGCGGGACAGGGGGTCGTACGAGCAGTACTTC
CDR3 protein: CASRRDRGSYEQYF

D gene: TRBD1
clone size: -
J gene: TRBJ2-5
V gene: TRBV5-4
CDR3 DNA: TGTGCCAGCAGCCTAAGGGACAGGGGAGCAAGGACCCAGTACTTC
CDR3 protein: CASSLRDRGARTQYF

D gene: -
clone size: -
J gene: TRBJ2-7
V gene: TRBV7-6
CDR3 DNA: TGTGCCAGCAGCTTAGCGTTGCAGTACGAGCAGTACTTC
CDR3 protein: CASSLALQYEQYF

D gene: TRBD2
clone size: -
J gene: TRBJ2-5
V gene: TRBV5-4
CDR3 DNA: TGTGCCAGCAGCATAGCGGGGGTCGGAGAGACCCAGTACTTC
CDR3 protein: CASSIAGVGETQYF

D gene: TRBD2
clone size: -
J gene: TRBJ2-4
V gene: TRBV9
CDR3 DNA: TGTGCCAGCAGCGCTGGTCGGGGGGGCAAAAACATTCAGTACTTC
CDR3 protein: CASSAGRGGKNIQYF

D gene: TRBD1
clone size: -
J gene: TRBJ2-2
V gene: TRBV5-1
CDR3 DNA: TGCGCCAGCACCGGGCTGACAGGGCCCACCGGGGAGCTGTTTTTT
CDR3 protein: CASTGLTGPTGELFF

D gene: -
clone size: -
J gene: TRBJ1-5
V gene: TRBV19
CDR3 DNA: TGTGCCAGTAGTATTCAACTCCCGGGACAGCCCCAGCATTTT
CDR3 protein: CASSIQLPGQPQHF

D gene: TRBD1
clone size: -
J gene: TRBJ2-3
V gene: TRBV9
CDR3 DNA: TGTGCCAGCAGCCGAGGGACAGCGGAGCCTAGCACAGATACGCAGTATTTT
CDR3 protein: CASSRGTAEPSTDTQYF

D gene: TRBD1
clone size: -
J gene: TRBJ1-1
V gene: TRBV5-6
CDR3 DNA: TGTGCCAGCAGCGGTAGGACAGGGCGCCCTTCTTTGACTGAAGCTTTCTTT
CDR3 protein: CASSGRTGRPSLTEAFF

D gene: TRBD1
clone size: -
J gene: TRBJ1-3
V gene: TRBV18
CDR3 DNA: TGTGCCAGCTCGCTACAGGGGTGGAGAAACACCATATATTTT
CDR3 protein: CASSLQGWRNTIYF

D gene: TRBD1
clone size: -
J gene: TRBJ2-1
V gene: TRBV7-3
CDR3 DNA: TGTGCCAGCAGCCCCCGGGACAGGCCATACAATGAGCAGTTCTTC
CDR3 protein: CASSPRDRPYNEQFF

D gene: TRBD2
clone size: -
J gene: TRBJ2-1
V gene: TRBV29-1
CDR3 DNA: TGCAGCGTGGTCGGGACTAGGCCCCTTTATGAGCAGTTCTTC
CDR3 protein: CSVVGTRPLYEQFF

D gene: -
clone size: -
J gene: TRBJ1-5
V gene: TRBV7-2
CDR3 DNA: TGTGCCAGCAGCTTACAGCCACCGGGAAATCAGCCCCAGCATTTT
CDR3 protein: CASSLQPPGNQPQHF